This T cell receptor (beta chain) was recorded in a study of T-cell memory formation after mild COVID-19 (TCRdb year 2021). With respect to the entire study: TCR sequence clusters from the two donors were largely donor specific. T-cell clones expanding and contracting after mild COVID-19 in two donors were tracked by longitudinal TCRalpha and TCRbeta repertoire sequencing. Two young, previously healthy adult volunteers, one female and one male, were included in the cohort. The full study reports these points: Some responding clones were detected in pre-infection memory, suggesting pre-existing cross-reactive memory T cells joined the SARS-CoV-2 response. The second-wave clones that peaked on day 37 were not confirmed to be SARS-CoV-2 specific. Contracting CD4+ clones appeared mostly in the CM and EM memory subsets, whereas CD8+ clones were enriched in EMRA. Only two mild cases were covered in the study, and larger cohorts including severe cases with pre-infection samples were considered necessary. From day 15 to 85, contracting clones showed balanced CD4/CD8 phenotypes, whereas a second wave of clones that expanded from day 15 to 37 leaned towards CD4+.

On this clonotype itself: The target of this receptor is not known. Within one base of it there is no much larger clone, and no base qualities were kept.

The reads were generated on an Illumina NovaSeq 6000. Using 5'RACE with constant-segment primers, TCRalpha and TCRbeta cDNA libraries were constructed, with sample barcodes and unique molecular identifiers added in the process. RNA was extracted from every sample with Trizol reagent. Library amplification was performed in two PCR steps, and a second sample barcode and Illumina TruSeq adapters were introduced in the second step. Sequencing of the libraries was done on an Illumina NovaSeq, producing 2 x 150 bp paired-end reads. Concerning the study's data processing: Reads were demultiplexed and collapsed into UMI-guided consensus sequences with migec v1.2.7. With mixcr v2.1.11, UMI consensuses were aligned to TRA and TRB V and J templates and assembled into clonotypes. Expanded or contracted clonotypes were those called significant by both edgeR and NoisET, with noise models trained on biological replicates. For edgeR calls, the cutoffs were a false discovery rate-adjusted p below 0.01 and a log2 fold-change threshold of 1. As an exploratory analysis of dynamics, PCA with hierarchical clustering was applied to max-normalized trajectories of the 1000 most abundant clonotypes. Separately sequenced CD4+ and CD8+ repertoires were used to assign the CD4 or CD8 phenotype of responding clones. Using fastp trimming at Q25 and MiXCR clonotype assembly, TCRdb reanalyzed the public sequencing data and kept in-frame beta chains. Merged by CDR3 protein, the rows form single entries marked with the most common genes and DNA. The V and J calls were determined by TCRdb, not by the authors. This sample gives 250,000 to 400,000 distinct CDR3 sequences in total; 13% to 15% of them show up just once. The ten largest make up around 20% of the sample.

PBMCs were isolated by Ficoll-Paque density gradient centrifugation. Taken from cysteine to phenylalanine, the CDR3 has 12 residues. Of the read, only the CDR3 DNA is kept; its 36 bases are in frame from base 1. The junction carries 8 bases between V and J, which are trimmed by 5 bases and 6 bases respectively. The chain employs TRBV12-3 or TRBV12-4 and TRBJ2-1; the D region possibly corresponds to TRBD2 (6 bases align). Input material: PBMCs or a T cell subset sorted from them (not recorded which). The sequence came from a man in his late teens or twenties who had mild COVID-19 (a few samples of this study predate the infection). The sample titles of this study are shuffled in the database, so cell type and time point are left out; the donor was told from shared clones. The CDR3 region has the sequence CASSPTSNEQFF. The DNA is TGTGCCAGCAGTCCGACTAGCAATGAGCAGTTCTTC.